This T cell receptor beta chain was sequenced during a study of immune evolution from preneoplasia to lung adenocarcinoma. The repertoire was sequenced with immunoSEQ multiplex PCR; TCRdb's copy has only in-frame clones and lacks some. Of 6,500 to 10,000 clones in the sample, roughly 79% were seen once. Study-level points and caveats: Later-stage lesions appeared to have more T cells, more diversity, less clonality. T cell clonality was higher in KRAS-mutant than EGFR-mutant or wild-type nodules. From normal lung to invasive adenocarcinoma, top clone frequencies appeared to decrease.

This clone was counted between two and nine times. As yet, its antigen is unknown. This TCR was recovered from a person between 50 and 60 years old with lung adenocarcinoma. What was sequenced was FFPE invasive lung adenocarcinoma tissue.

The CDR3 sequence: CASSQPDSIPPDEQFF. DNA for the CDR3: TGTGCCAGCAGCCAACCGGACAGCATCCCCCCGGATGAGCAGTTCTTC. The J gene is TRBJ2-1, the V gene TRBV14; D may be TRBD1 (6 bases). Trimming shortened V by 2 bases and J by 8 bases, and 19 bases separated the two germline ends. In germline, CDR1 is SGHDN, CDR2 FVKESK. CDR3 length equals 16 residues.